This T cell receptor beta chain was identified during a study of response to subunit inactivated influenza vaccine (dated by TCRdb to 2016 to 2019). Concerning the study at large: The study used deep quantitative T cell receptor repertoire profiling to track responses to a trivalent subunit inactivated influenza vaccine.

Counted from cysteine to phenylalanine, this CDR3 has 14 amino acids. Of all the DNA, just the CDR3 is kept, 42 bases in frame from base 1. From the germline V gene, CDR1 is ENHRY and CDR2 is SYGVKD. V is cut by 5 bases and J by 1 base, and the space between the germline ends is 11 bases. This clonotype has at least ten counts. No antigen is known for it. No base quality information exists; no much larger clone differs at one position. Library generation was performed with RT-PCR. Sequencing instrument: Illumina HiSeq 2500. Starting from the raw public reads, TCRdb applied fastp trimming at Q25, assembled clones with MiXCR and retained in-frame beta chains. Each entry merges the rows of one CDR3 protein and shows their most common DNA and genes. The sample data list 450,000 to 550,000 distinct CDR3 sequences, and around 25% of these were observed just once. The ten largest make up 1.5% to 2% of the sample.

Broader findings and caveats from the paper: The authors suggested that each seasonal influenza vaccination may recruit only a limited number of new T cells.

In this chain, TRBV10-3 is recombined with TRBJ1-1; possibly the D gene is TRBD1, per 5 matching bases. Sequences were derived from CD4+ T cells sorted from PBMCs, sampled more than 4 days after vaccination. This clonotype originated in a man in his forties or fifties who received an inactivated influenza vaccine. Donor details come from another sample of the same person, matched by shared clones. The CDR3 reads CAISQQGSNTEAFF. The DNA reads TGTGCCATCAGTCAGCAGGGCTCGAACACTGAAGCTTTCTTT.